The rows below give T cell receptor beta chains drawn from one sample of a study of blood T cell repertoires in COVID-19. The assay was immunoSEQ multiplex PCR, and TCRdb's table has in-frame clones only and misses some. The table lists about 13,000 clones, roughly 90% of them singletons. Sample: peripheral blood. The receptors here all came from a human donor in a cohort sampled during active COVID-19. The CDR3 runs from the conserved cysteine through the conserved F or W.

V gene	CDR3 length	CDR3 protein
TRBV27	13	CATSGGNSYEQYF
TRBV7-2	14	CASSATGGGQPQHF
TRBV7-7	17	CASSFGPSRGGQGTQYF
TRBV19	14	CASSMGGGGQPQHF
TRBV30	12	CACLQGNEKLFF
TRBV15	15	CATSRLLVGTDTQYF
TRBV13	14	CASSLGVEGEKLFF
TRBV4-1	16	CASSQGSGGAVGELFF
TRBV30	15	CAWRDTGTGTDTQYF
TRBV6-5	14	CASSYSTGKTEAFF
TRBV30	12	CASYRVTGELFF
TRBV5-5	15	CASSLDGRGKDEQFF
TRBV18	13	CASSPGEGYEQYF
TRBV5-1	15	CASSMVDSSYNEQFF
TRBV27	16	CASSPGLSGSYNEQFF
TRBV6-2/TRBV6-3	14	CASSYHGENTEAFF
TRBV11-3	16	CASSRGLAEGNNGQFF
TRBV27	13	CASRTENTGELFF
TRBV3-1/TRBV3-2	16	CASSQGVGDYQETQYF
TRBV9	16	CASSPTYGGSNQPQHF